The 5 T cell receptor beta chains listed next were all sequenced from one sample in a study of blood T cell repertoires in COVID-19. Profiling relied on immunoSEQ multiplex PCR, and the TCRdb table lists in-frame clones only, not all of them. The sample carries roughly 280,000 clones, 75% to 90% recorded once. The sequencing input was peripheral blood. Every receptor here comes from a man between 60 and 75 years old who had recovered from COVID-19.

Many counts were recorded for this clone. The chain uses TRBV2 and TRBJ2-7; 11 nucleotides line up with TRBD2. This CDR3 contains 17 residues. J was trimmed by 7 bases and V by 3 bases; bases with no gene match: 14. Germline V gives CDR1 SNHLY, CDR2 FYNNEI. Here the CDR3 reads CASSEDEGLAAPWEQYF. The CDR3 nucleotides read TGTGCCAGCAGTGAGGATGAGGGACTAGCGGCCCCATGGGAGCAGTACTTC.

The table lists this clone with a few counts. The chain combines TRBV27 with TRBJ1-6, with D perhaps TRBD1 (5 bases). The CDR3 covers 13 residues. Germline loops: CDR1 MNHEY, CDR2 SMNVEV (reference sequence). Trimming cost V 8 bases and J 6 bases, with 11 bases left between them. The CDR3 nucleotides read TGTGCCAGCCTGGGGCAGACTAATTCACCCCTCCACTTT. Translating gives CASLGQTNSPLHF.

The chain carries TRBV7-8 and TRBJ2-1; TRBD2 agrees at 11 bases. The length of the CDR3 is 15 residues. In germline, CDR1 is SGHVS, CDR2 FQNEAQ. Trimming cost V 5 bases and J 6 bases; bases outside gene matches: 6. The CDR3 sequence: CASSRGTSGLNEQFF. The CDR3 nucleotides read TGTGCCAGCAGCAGGGGGACTAGCGGACTCAATGAGCAGTTCTTC.

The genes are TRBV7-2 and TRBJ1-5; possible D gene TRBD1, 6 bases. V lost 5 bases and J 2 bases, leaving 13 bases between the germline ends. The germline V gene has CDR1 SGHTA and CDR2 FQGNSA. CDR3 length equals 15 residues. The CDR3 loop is CASSVDQGRNQPQHF. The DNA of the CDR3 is TGTGCCAGCAGCGTGGATCAGGGGCGCAATCAGCCCCAGCATTTT.

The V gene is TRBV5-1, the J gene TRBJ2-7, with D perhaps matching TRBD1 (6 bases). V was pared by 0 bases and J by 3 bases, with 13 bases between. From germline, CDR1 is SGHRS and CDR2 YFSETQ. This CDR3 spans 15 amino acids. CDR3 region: CASSLESGAHYEQYF. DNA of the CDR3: TGCGCCAGCAGCTTGGAGTCAGGGGCGCACTACGAGCAGTACTTC.